The present TCR beta chain was sequenced within a study of cytomegalovirus exposure and HLA in healthy donors. Whole-study findings and limits: In vitro data verified a few CMV-associated chains as specific for CMV antigens. Usually a TCR sequence was rare, but some public TCRs were found in many donors. Excluded were some V segments that proved indistinguishable, including TRBV6-2 and TRBV6-3. DRB1 showed the most TCR associations and HLA-C the fewest in a later analysis, as rates varied by HLA locus.

The PCR ran on 60 Vbeta and 13 Jbeta primers. Clones were read by immunoSEQ multiplex PCR, and TCRdb kept only the in-frame ones, dropping some. The sample lists over 150,000 clones; roughly 80% were seen once. The table lists this clone with a few counts. Antigen: not known. The germline gene is not matched at one end of the junction; a read error may be the cause. This CDR3 contains 15 residues. Germline CDR1 and CDR2: SEHNR and FQNEAQ (reference sequence). This TCR came from a male donor in good health and CMV-seronegative. V usage is TRBV7-9 and J usage is TRBJ1-5; no firm D call. The sequenced sample consisted of PBMCs. This chain's CDR3 is CSSSPTGIGNQPQHF. The CDR3 DNA reads TGTTCCAGCAGCCCTACCGGGATTGGCAATCAGCCCCAGCATTTT. The full variable domain, with the rest looked up from reference TRBV7-9 and TRBJ1-5, is DTGVSQNPRHKITKRGQNVTFRCDPISEHNRLYWYRQTLGQGPEFLTYFQNEAQLEKSRLLSDRFSAERPKGSFSTLEIQRTEQGDSAMYLCSSSPTGIGNQPQHFGDGTRLSIL.